This TCR beta chain came from a study of shared clonotypes between healthy human individuals. Sequencing used immunoSEQ multiplex PCR; TCRdb keeps in-frame clones, though not all of them. The sample carries some 2,400,000 clones, under 97% recorded once. The source of this sequence is a man younger than 35 in good health. The sequenced material came from naive CD4+ T cells sorted from blood. Subset: CD45RA+ positively selected.

As DNA, the CDR3 is TGTGCCAGCAGTTCCTTAACCGAACAATCCTACGAGCAGTACTTC. Translating gives CASSSLTEQSYEQYF. The V gene is TRBV27, the J gene TRBJ2-7; D remains ambiguous. The CDR3 spans 15 residues. V gave up 4 bases and J gave up 1 base, with 14 bases separating them. The germline V gene has CDR1 MNHEY and CDR2 SMNVEV (reference sequence).